This T cell receptor beta chain was recovered during a study of T cell changes during pregnancy in multiple sclerosis. TCRdb's copy holds only in-frame clones and misses some; the assay was immunoSEQ multiplex PCR. The sample consists of about 68,000 clones, about nine tenths of them appearing once. The ends were cut back, 4 bases at V and 7 bases at J, with 13 bases in the middle. This CDR3 has 12 residues. Germline values: CDR1 SQVTM, CDR2 ANQGSEA. The V gene is TRBV29-1, the J gene TRBJ1-2, with D possibly being TRBD1 (6 bases). The origin of this receptor is a female donor with multiple sclerosis, enrolled in a pregnancy study. The source material was peripheral blood, sampled in the third trimester of pregnancy. The CDR3 region is CSVVGTPAGYTF. The CDR3 coding sequence is TGCAGCGTTGTTGGGACACCAGCTGGCTACACCTTC.